This TCR beta chain was observed in a study of T cells in Graves' hyperthyroidism and ophthalmopathy. Findings of the study overall: Blood also contained most expanded thyroid clonotypes above 0.001.

From RNA transcripts, TCR beta CDR3 regions were amplified. First-round RT-PCR with HTBI primers amplified the TCR CDR3 region. TCRdb re-called the multiplex PCR reads through MiXCR, storing one row per CDR3 protein. The sample includes approximately 620,000 distinct CDR3 sequences, approximately 15% seen only once; the top ten take around 3.5%. This clonotype was seen at least ten times. Its specificity is not known. V lost 8 bases to trimming and J lost 8 bases; unmatched junction nucleotides: 11. CDR3 length: 14 amino acids. Per germline, CDR1 SNHLY and CDR2 FYNNEI. The chain is built from TRBV2 and TRBJ1-4; 7 bases are shared with TRBD1. The source is a woman between 35 and 50 years old with Graves' ophthalmopathy. What was sequenced was blood. The CDR3 DNA reads as TGTGCCAGCGGGAGACAGGGCATAAGGGAAAAACTGTTTTTT. This translates into CASGRQGIREKLFF.